Listed here are 17 T cell receptor beta chains from one sample, sequenced in a study of shared clonotypes between healthy human individuals. Clones were sequenced by immunoSEQ multiplex PCR, and TCRdb holds only the in-frame ones, with some missing. The table has about 340,000 clones, 73% seen once; the top ten hold about 9.4%. Input material: memory CD4+ T cells sorted from blood. Subset here: CD45RA-negative fraction. Receptors originate from a man aged 25 to 40 in good health.

V usage is TRBV5-1 and J usage is TRBJ2-3; D possibly corresponds to TRBD2 (6 bases). The CDR3 contains 16 residues. V lost 6 bases and J lost 2, with 19 bases in between. The germline V gene has CDR1 SGHRS and CDR2 YFSETQ. The CDR3 nucleotides are TGCGCCAGCACCAAGGAGGGGAATTGGGTCACAGATACGCAGTATTTT. Its translation is CASTKEGNWVTDTQYF.

The V gene is TRBV5-4, the J gene TRBJ1-2, with 7 bases aligning to TRBD1. The germline gives CDR1 SGHNT, CDR2 YYREEE (reference sequence). The CDR3 covers 16 residues. V trimming: 4 bases; J trimming: 7 bases; junction bases outside the gene matches: 16. The CDR3 sequence is CASSPAQPQGRSGYTF. CDR3 DNA: TGTGCCAGCAGCCCAGCCCAACCACAGGGGCGGTCTGGCTACACCTTC.

V gene TRBV9 combines with J gene TRBJ1-1; unclear D gene. This CDR3 has 13 residues. The germline V gene encodes CDR1 SGDLS and CDR2 YYNGEE. The ends were cut back, 3 bases at V and 4 bases at J, with 10 bases in the middle. The CDR3 spells CASSENLITEAFF. CDR3 DNA: TGTGCCAGCAGCGAGAACCTGATCACTGAAGCTTTCTTT.

The chain joins TRBV5-6 to TRBJ2-4; D is undetermined. The CDR3 sequence is 14 residues long. Germline V lookup: CDR1 SGHDT, CDR2 YYEEEE. Trimming cost V 1 base and J 2 bases, with 7 bases left between them. For the CDR3, the DNA is TGTGCCAGCAGCTTGTTTGGGACCAAAAACATTCAGTACTTC. Residues: CASSLFGTKNIQYF. The variable domain in full, with the rest retrieved from reference TRBV5-6 and TRBJ2-4, is DAGVTQSPTHLIKTRGQQVTLRCSPKSGHDTVSWYQQALGQGPQFIFQYYEEEERQRGNFPDRFSGHQFPNYSSELNVNALLLGDSALYLCASSLFGTKNIQYFGAGTRLSVL.

The chain joins TRBV11-2 to TRBJ2-2; D is perhaps TRBD2 (6 bases). V lost 1 base to trimming and J lost 3 bases, with 9 bases between them. Germline assignment: CDR1 SGHAT and CDR2 FQNNGV. CDR3 length: 15 residues. The CDR3 is CASSLVQRDTGELFF. CDR3 sequence (DNA): TGTGCCAGCAGCTTAGTCCAGCGGGACACCGGGGAGCTGTTTTTT.

The J gene is TRBJ2-1, the V gene TRBV7-2, with a weak D call TRBD1 (6 bases). The CDR3 covers 16 residues. CDR1 and CDR2 from the germline V gene are SGHTA and FQGNSA. V lost 5 bases to trimming and J lost 1 base, with 15 bases between them. The CDR3 DNA is TGTGCCAGCAGCCGTTTAAGGGGGTGGTCCTACAATGAGCAGTTCTTC. As protein: CASSRLRGWSYNEQFF.

J is TRBJ1-2 and V is TRBV29-1; D unclear. Germline V gene sequence: CDR1 SQVTM, CDR2 ANQGSEA. This CDR3 has 12 residues. The V gene lost 6 bases and the J gene lost 4 bases, with 12 bases spanning the gap. The CDR3 region is CSVVSSVYGYTF. In DNA form, the CDR3 reads TGCAGCGTGGTATCATCGGTCTATGGCTACACCTTC.

The V call is TRBV7-9, the J call TRBJ2-7; TRBD1 aligns across 8 bases. The J segment lost 9 bases and the V segment lost 3 bases, leaving 4 bases of the junction unmatched. The CDR3 length is 12 residues. CDR1 and CDR2 (germline): SEHNR, FQNEAQ (reference sequence). The CDR3 DNA sequence: TGTGCCAGCAGCTTCCAGGGGGCGGGGCAGTACTTC. This encodes CASSFQGAGQYF.

CDR3 amino acids: CASSLAPSPAYEQYF. The CDR3 DNA sequence: TGTGCCAGCAGCTTAGCCCCGTCCCCGGCCTACGAGCAGTACTTC. V and J are TRBV7-6 and TRBJ2-7; D unclear. Trimming took 0 bases from V and 2 from J, leaving 11 bases between them. The germline V gene encodes CDR1 SGHVS and CDR2 FNYEAQ. The CDR3 totals 15 residues. Full variable domain (remainder filled in from reference TRBV7-6 and TRBJ2-7): GAGVSQSPRYKVTKRGQDVALRCDPISGHVSLYWYRQALGQGPEFLTYFNYEAQQDKSGLPNDRFSAERPEGSISTLTIQRTEQRDSAMYRCASSLAPSPAYEQYFGPGTRLTVT.

Only one count was recorded for this clone. The rearrangement joins TRBV27 to TRBJ2-1; 7 bases line up with TRBD1. The germline V gene has CDR1 MNHEY and CDR2 SMNVEV (reference sequence). V trimming: 6 bases; J trimming: 10 bases; junction bases outside the gene matches: 9. The CDR3 totals 13 residues. Written as DNA, the CDR3 is TGTGCCAGCAGCCGGACAGGCCGCGGGGAGCAGTTCTTC. Residues: CASSRTGRGEQFF.

V and J are TRBV7-6 and TRBJ2-5; D remains unclear. The CDR3 spans 13 residues. Trimming cost V 1 base and J 5 bases, with 8 bases left between them. Germline V gives CDR1 SGHVS, CDR2 FNYEAQ. The CDR3 reads CASSLVQAETQYF. CDR3 DNA sequence: TGTGCCAGCAGCTTAGTTCAGGCGGAGACCCAGTACTTC.

This clone has more than one count but fewer than ten. The chain is built from TRBV6-1 and TRBJ2-1; TRBD2 might be the D (5 bases). Trimming cost V 0 bases and J 2 bases, with 8 bases left between them. This CDR3 has 15 residues. Germline V gene sequence: CDR1 MNHNS, CDR2 SASEGT. CDR3 in amino acids: CASSEAGEPYNEQFF. The CDR3 nucleotides read TGTGCCAGCAGTGAAGCGGGAGAACCCTACAATGAGCAGTTCTTC.

This clone is a singleton in its sample. It differs at one base from a far larger clone, so likely a read error. This rearrangement joins TRBV10-2 to TRBJ1-4; D not certain. This CDR3 has 13 amino acids. The germline CDR1 and CDR2 sequences are WSHSY and SAAADI. CDR3 region: CASSESVGEKLLF. The DNA for the CDR3 is TGCGCCAGCAGTGAGTCGGTCGGGGAAAAACTGCTTTTT.

This rearrangement joins TRBV5-1 to TRBJ2-3; 12 bases agree with TRBD2. J gave up 8 bases and V 2 bases, and 9 bases lay outside the gene matches. The CDR3 is 16 residues long. Germline CDR1 reads SGHRS; CDR2 reads YFSETQ. CDR3 residues: CASSLTTSGSSGTQYF. The CDR3 DNA sequence: TGCGCCAGCAGCTTAACGACTAGCGGGAGTAGCGGTACGCAGTATTTT.

The gene calls are TRBV4-2 and TRBJ2-7; D gene uncertain. The germline CDR1 and CDR2 sequences are LGHNA and YNFKEQ. CDR3 length: 16 residues. V was clipped by 1 base and J by 8 bases, with 21 bases between them. CDR3: CASSQVSGSDGVKQYF. CDR3 bases: TGTGCCAGCAGCCAAGTATCAGGATCGGATGGTGTTAAGCAGTACTTC.

This chain uses TRBV7-2 with TRBJ1-1; perhaps TRBD1 as D (5 bases). The germline V and J ends were trimmed by 3 bases and 1 base, with 9 bases remaining between them. Looked up from germline, CDR1 is SGHTA and CDR2 is FQGNSA. The CDR3 contains 14 residues. DNA for the CDR3: TGTGCCAGCAGCTTCAGGGTACAGAACACTGAAGCTTTCTTT. This gives the protein CASSFRVQNTEAFF.

The gene calls are TRBV18 and TRBJ1-4, with unresolved D. Per germline, CDR1 KGHSH and CDR2 LQKENI. The V end was cut by 8 bases, the J end by 0 bases, with 13 bases between. The CDR3 totals 15 residues. The CDR3 sequence: CASRQGISTNEKLFF. The CDR3 DNA follows: TGTGCCAGCCGACAAGGAATTTCAACTAATGAAAAACTGTTTTTT. Full variable domain (remainder filled in from reference TRBV18 and TRBJ1-4): NAGVMQNPRHLVRRRGQEARLRCSPMKGHSHVYWYRQLPEEGLKFMVYLQKENIIDESGMPKERFSAEFPKEGPSILRIQQVVRGDSAAYFCASRQGISTNEKLFFGSGTQLSVL.